These 9 T cell receptor beta chains originate from one sample sequenced in a study of blood T cell repertoires in COVID-19. The assay was immunoSEQ multiplex PCR, and TCRdb's table has in-frame clones only and misses some. The sample has tens of thousands of clones, roughly 82% seen once. Sequenced: peripheral blood. Receptors were obtained from a man between 50 and 59 years old with active or convalescent COVID-19.

The chain joins TRBV27 to TRBJ1-2, with D perhaps matching TRBD1 (5 bases). The CDR3 covers 14 residues. Germline CDR1 MNHEY, CDR2 SMNVEV (reference sequence). Trimming removed 5 bases at V and 4 bases at J, with 14 bases between. The CDR3 here is CASSPRQMAYGYTF. CDR3 bases: TGTGCCAGCAGTCCGAGACAGATGGCCTATGGCTACACCTTC.

The V gene is TRBV11-2, the J gene TRBJ2-2; 8 bases map to TRBD1. Germline V gene data show CDR1 as SGHAT and CDR2 as FQNNGV. The ends lost 1 base at V and 4 bases at J; junction bases unmatched: 5. This CDR3 has 16 amino acids. CDR3 region: CASSLGPGGLTGELFF. DNA of the CDR3: TGTGCCAGCAGCTTAGGGCCAGGGGGCCTCACCGGGGAGCTGTTTTTT.

This clone appeared once. The chain combines TRBV6-6 with TRBJ1-6; the D is unclear. The CDR3 has 14 amino acids. CDR1 is MNHNY, CDR2 SVGAGI, per germline (reference sequence). V lost 6 bases, J lost 10 bases, and 16 bases lay in between. The CDR3 loop is CASRLLGNLSPLHF. The CDR3 DNA is TGTGCCAGCAGACTACTAGGAAATTTGTCACCCCTCCACTTT.

The chain has TRBV28 and TRBJ1-5; D unclear. The CDR3 runs 12 residues. The germline gives CDR1 MDHEN, CDR2 SYDVKM. V shed 2 bases and J shed 15 bases, with 14 bases lying between them. CDR3: CASSLRTPELHF. DNA of the CDR3: TGTGCCAGCAGTTTAAGGACTCCCGAACTGCATTTT.

This clone was picked up a small number of times. In DNA form, the CDR3 reads TGCGCCAGCAGTGACCCAGCGGGGCCCACGGGTACTGAAGCTTTCTTT. This encodes CASSDPAGPTGTEAFF. This chain uses TRBV10-1 with TRBJ1-1; D might be TRBD1 (5 bases). The V gene lost 3 bases and the J gene lost 5 bases, with 19 bases spanning the gap. Germline-derived CDR1 and CDR2 are WNHNN and SYGVQD (reference sequence). CDR3 length: 16 residues.

The chain combines TRBV7-2 with TRBJ2-2, with D perhaps matching TRBD1 (6 bases). Germline V CDR1 and CDR2: SGHTA, FQGNSA. The CDR3 runs 16 residues. The V and J ends lost 1 base and 3 bases respectively, with 12 bases between them. The CDR3 bases are TGTGCCAGCAGCTTAGTAGGGGGTGGGGACACCGGGGAGCTGTTTTTT. Its translation is CASSLVGGGDTGELFF.

The V and J genes are TRBV12-3 or TRBV12-4 and TRBJ2-7; perhaps TRBD1 as D (6 bases). V dropped 4 bases and J dropped 4 bases, with 11 bases sitting between them. The CDR3 covers 13 residues. The CDR3 nucleotides read TGTGCCAGCAGTTCCGGACAGCCATACGAGCAGTACTTC. Its translation: CASSSGQPYEQYF.

The chain is built from TRBV19 and TRBJ1-5; D perhaps matches TRBD1 (5 bases). V lost 5 bases, J lost 0 bases, and 11 bases lay in between. The germline V gene has CDR1 LNHDA and CDR2 SQIVND (reference sequence). This CDR3 has 15 amino acids. CDR3 sequence reads: CASSDDSYSNQPQHF. Here the CDR3 DNA reads TGTGCCAGTAGTGACGACAGCTATAGCAATCAGCCCCAGCATTTT.

V usage is TRBV24-1 and J usage is TRBJ2-3; D is undetermined. Trimming removed 4 bases from V and 0 bases from J, with 7 bases in between. This CDR3 contains 14 residues. CDR1 KGHDR and CDR2 SFDVKD come from the germline V gene. CDR3 bases: TGTGCCACCAGTGAGGCACCAAGCACAGATACGCAGTATTTT. Translating gives CATSEAPSTDTQYF.